The 31 T cell receptor beta chains reported below all come from one sample, sequenced in a study of blood T cell repertoires in COVID-19. Clones were sequenced by immunoSEQ multiplex PCR, and TCRdb holds only the in-frame ones, with some missing. The sample lists 200,000 to 300,000 clones; over 65% were seen once. Material for sequencing was peripheral blood. These receptor sequences come from a woman over 75 with acute or convalescent COVID-19.

This clone was seen a single time. The V gene is TRBV6-6, the J gene TRBJ2-1; D remains unclear. V lost 6 bases, J lost 6 bases, and 6 bases lay in between. Germline CDR1 and CDR2: MNHNY and SVGAGI (reference sequence). The length of the CDR3 is 11 residues. CDR3 protein: CASSSSNEQFF. In DNA form, the CDR3 reads TGTGCCAGCAGCTCTAGCAATGAGCAGTTCTTC.

V and J are TRBV7-2 and TRBJ1-5, with D possibly being TRBD1 (6 bases). The CDR3 runs to 16 residues. Trimming took 4 bases from V and 0 from J, leaving 13 bases between them. Germline-derived CDR1 and CDR2 are SGHTA and FQGNSA. The CDR3 protein is CASSSSGTYSNQPQHF. The CDR3 DNA reads as TGTGCCAGCAGCTCGTCCGGGACATATAGCAATCAGCCCCAGCATTTT.

This clone was seen at least ten times. The CDR3 region has the DNA TGTGCCAGCAGCCCCCCCGGGACAGGGGGCTCAGATACGCAGTATTTT. This encodes CASSPPGTGGSDTQYF. The chain employs TRBV9 and TRBJ2-3, with 12 bases lining up with TRBD1. The CDR3 totals 16 residues. J lost 4 bases, V lost 4 bases, and 7 bases had no gene match. Germline V gives CDR1 SGDLS, CDR2 YYNGEE. The whole variable domain, filled in from reference TRBV9 and TRBJ2-3, reads DSGVTQTPKHLITATGQRVTLRCSPRSGDLSVYWYQQSLDQGLQFLIQYYNGEERAKGNILERFSAQQFPDLHSELNLSSLELGDSALYFCASSPPGTGGSDTQYFGPGTRLTVL.

This clone showed up just once. This sequence joins TRBV9 and TRBJ2-2; the D gene is possibly TRBD2 (6 bases). Germline values: CDR1 SGDLS, CDR2 YYNGEE. The CDR3 totals 15 residues. Trimming cost V 0 bases and J 4 bases, with 10 bases left between them. CDR3 nucleotides: TGTGCCAGCAGCGTAGGCGGGGCGGGCACCGGGGAGCTGTTTTTT. This translates into CASSVGGAGTGELFF.

V usage is TRBV18 and J usage is TRBJ1-1; TRBD1 agrees at 10 bases. V shed 9 bases and J 7 bases; nucleotides not matched to a gene: 11. Germline V gene lookup returns CDR1 KGHSH and CDR2 LQKENI. CDR3 length: 14 amino acids. The CDR3 here is CARVLPGQGFEAFF. The CDR3 nucleotides are TGTGCCAGAGTCCTTCCGGGACAGGGGTTTGAAGCTTTCTTT.

The rearrangement links TRBV19 to TRBJ1-2; 9 nucleotides align to TRBD1. The germline gives CDR1 LNHDA, CDR2 SQIVND (reference sequence). The V gene end was trimmed by 3 bases and the J gene end by 4 bases; junction bases not matched to a gene: 3. This CDR3 is built from 14 residues. Here the CDR3 DNA reads TGTGCCAGTAGTATCGGACAGGGGAGCTATGGCTACACCTTC. Encoded protein: CASSIGQGSYGYTF.

The chain recombines TRBV7-2 with TRBJ1-4; D gene uncertain. Trimming stripped 0 bases from V and 8 bases from J, with 16 bases between. The CDR3 totals 16 residues. Germline V gene sequence: CDR1 SGHTA, CDR2 FQGNSA. CDR3 nucleotides: TGTGCCAGCAGCTTAGCCGCACGGGAGTTAGTGGAAAAACTGTTTTTT. Translating gives CASSLAARELVEKLFF.

Turning to this clone: Other DNA sequences in this specimen translate into the identical CDR3. The V call is TRBV6-5, the J call TRBJ1-3; possibly TRBD1 for D (6 bases). Germline CDR1 is MNHEY and CDR2 is SVGAGI. V was shortened by 6 bases and J by 4 bases, with 13 bases between the two germline ends. The CDR3 is 14 amino acids. The CDR3 DNA is TGTGCCAGCAGGTCCACAGGGAGAGGAAACACCATATATTTT. Encoded protein: CASRSTGRGNTIYF.

The rearrangement uses TRBV4-3 and TRBJ1-1, with D maybe TRBD1 (5 bases). The CDR3 runs 15 residues. V lost 0 bases, J lost 1 base, and 9 bases lay in between. CDR1 LGHNA and CDR2 YSLEER come from the germline V gene. CDR3 nucleotides: TGCGCCAGCAGCCAAGATTTGCAGGGGAACACTGAAGCTTTCTTT. This sequence encodes CASSQDLQGNTEAFF.

With regard to this clone: At the DNA level, this CDR3 is encoded by other sequences in the same sample as well. This sequence joins TRBV18 and TRBJ2-2; D possibly corresponds to TRBD2 (6 bases). This CDR3 has 15 residues. Germline V gives CDR1 KGHSH, CDR2 LQKENI. V was cut by 3 bases and J by 2 bases, with 10 bases left in between. Written as DNA, the CDR3 is TGTGCCAGCTCACCCTCAGGGACTAACACCGGGGAGCTGTTTTTT. Translation: CASSPSGTNTGELFF. The full variable domain, completed using reference TRBV18 and TRBJ2-2, is NAGVMQNPRHLVRRRGQEARLRCSPMKGHSHVYWYRQLPEEGLKFMVYLQKENIIDESGMPKERFSAEFPKEGPSILRIQQVVRGDSAAYFCASSPSGTNTGELFFGEGSRLTVL.

The chain combines TRBV19 with TRBJ2-7; possible D gene TRBD1, 5 bases. Per germline, CDR1 LNHDA and CDR2 SQIVND (reference sequence). Trimming took 4 bases from V and 6 from J, leaving 28 bases between them. The CDR3 spans 18 residues. The CDR3 sequence: CASSSEYLGPALPGEQYF. The CDR3 region has the DNA TGTGCCAGTAGTAGCGAATACTTGGGGCCAGCCTTACCGGGCGAGCAGTACTTC.

This clone was seen more than once but under ten times. Written as DNA, the CDR3 is TGTGCCGTTAGCGGGGGGGTTACCGGGGAGCTGTTTTTT. Translating it yields CAVSGGVTGELFF. The J gene is TRBJ2-2, the V gene TRBV10-3; TRBD2 aligns across 11 bases. From germline, CDR1 is ENHRY and CDR2 SYGVKD. The CDR3 is 13 amino acids. V lost 11 bases, J lost 5 bases, and 4 bases stayed unmatched.

The V gene is TRBV2, the J gene TRBJ1-2, with D unclear. The CDR3 contains 12 residues. Germline V lookup: CDR1 SNHLY, CDR2 FYNNEI. Trimming removed 4 bases at V and 8 bases at J, with 11 bases between. The chain's CDR3 is CASSAMTRGYTF. The CDR3 DNA is TGTGCCAGCAGTGCGATGACACGGGGCTACACCTTC.

In this sample, this clone turned up a few times. This chain uses TRBV5-1 with TRBJ2-5, with a tentative D call TRBD2 (6 bases). Germline V gene data show CDR1 as SGHRS and CDR2 as YFSETQ. V shed 4 bases and J shed 5 bases, with 15 bases lying between them. The CDR3 covers 14 residues. CDR3 sequence: CASSPGTHGETQYF. The CDR3 coding sequence is TGCGCCAGCAGCCCGGGGACTCACGGGGAGACCCAGTACTTC.

This chain joins TRBV11-2 and TRBJ2-7; no clear D gene. CDR1 and CDR2 (germline): SGHAT, FQNNGV. The V gene lost 5 bases and the J gene lost 1 base, with 12 bases spanning the gap. The CDR3 has 14 amino acids. In DNA, the CDR3 is TGTGCCAGCAGCCGATCGGCAGGATCCTACGAGCAGTACTTC. Amino acid sequence: CASSRSAGSYEQYF.

The chain couples TRBV6-1 to TRBJ2-7; 7 bases are shared with TRBD2. Germline CDR1 and CDR2: MNHNS and SASEGT. The V gene end was trimmed by 0 bases and the J gene end by 1 base; junction bases not matched to a gene: 3. The CDR3 totals 15 residues. The CDR3 loop reads CASSEAGGVSYEQYF. The CDR3 bases are TGTGCCAGCAGTGAAGCGGGGGGGGTTTCCTACGAGCAGTACTTC.

The chain joins TRBV7-9 to TRBJ2-1; 14 nucleotides align to TRBD2. This CDR3 has 19 residues. Per the germline V gene, CDR1 is SEHNR and CDR2 is FQNEAQ (reference sequence). V shed 3 bases and J 6 bases; nucleotides not matched to a gene: 13. The CDR3, as DNA: TGTGCCAGCAGCTTCCTCCCGCGACTAGCGGGAGGGCCGTTCAATGAGCAGTTCTTC. Translated, it gives CASSFLPRLAGGPFNEQFF.

The rearrangement joins TRBV11-2 to TRBJ1-1; D is unclear. There are 14 residues in the CDR3. Germline values: CDR1 SGHAT, CDR2 FQNNGV. V lost 6 bases and J lost 6, with 17 bases in between. The CDR3 protein is CASRLTGMDAEAFF. DNA of the CDR3: TGTGCCAGCAGGCTGACGGGAATGGACGCTGAAGCTTTCTTT. Drawing the rest from reference TRBV11-2 and TRBJ1-1, the complete variable domain is EAGVAQSPRYKIIEKRQSVAFWCNPISGHATLYWYQQILGQGPKLLIQFQNNGVVDDSQLPKDRFSAERLKGVDSTLKIQPAKLEDSAVYLCASRLTGMDAEAFFGQGTRLTVV.

In this sample, this clone turned up a few times. V is TRBV28 and J is TRBJ1-1; unclear D gene. The germline V gene has CDR1 MDHEN and CDR2 SYDVKM. V lost 0 bases and J 10 bases, leaving 15 bases between the germline ends. The CDR3 sequence is 14 residues long. CDR3 nucleotides: TGTGCCAGCAGTTTATGGGAGCGGTCTCAGCCAGCTTTCTTT. It translates to CASSLWERSQPAFF.

The chain couples TRBV7-2 to TRBJ2-5; TRBD1 matches 9 bases. The CDR3 has 15 residues. CDR1 and CDR2 from the germline V gene are SGHTA and FQGNSA. After removal of 5 bases from V and 5 bases from J, the junction contained 9 bases not matched to a gene. CDR3 sequence: CASSRRTGGEETQYF. CDR3 sequence (DNA): TGTGCCAGCAGCCGCCGAACAGGGGGCGAGGAGACCCAGTACTTC.

The chain couples TRBV18 to TRBJ1-5; 7 bases map to TRBD1. V lost 1 base to trimming and J lost 6 bases; unmatched junction nucleotides: 6. Germline CDR1 and CDR2: KGHSH and LQKENI. The CDR3 spans 15 residues. CDR3 amino acids: CASSPRAGGSQPQHF. The CDR3 coding sequence is TGTGCCAGCTCACCACGGGCAGGGGGGAGTCAGCCCCAGCATTTT. The variable domain in full, with the rest retrieved from reference TRBV18 and TRBJ1-5, is NAGVMQNPRHLVRRRGQEARLRCSPMKGHSHVYWYRQLPEEGLKFMVYLQKENIIDESGMPKERFSAEFPKEGPSILRIQQVVRGDSAAYFCASSPRAGGSQPQHFGDGTRLSIL.

The rearrangement joins TRBV18 to TRBJ1-3, with a possible D match to TRBD1 (5 bases). Looked up from germline, CDR1 is KGHSH and CDR2 is LQKENI. Trimming left V 2 bases short and J 3 bases short, with 14 bases between. There are 16 residues in the CDR3. CDR3 amino acids: CASSPLIDRGGNTIYF. The DNA for the CDR3 is TGTGCCAGCTCACCATTAATCGACAGAGGTGGAAACACCATATATTTT.

The chain has TRBV7-2 and TRBJ1-1; TRBD1 aligns across 7 bases. The V and J ends lost 5 bases and 11 bases, in that order; junction bases with no gene match: 20. In germline, CDR1 is SGHTA, CDR2 FQGNSA. This CDR3 contains 16 residues. For the CDR3, the DNA is TGTGCCAGCAGCCCCGCGGGCCCAGGGGGTCTGGTCGCGGCTTTCTTT. Translation: CASSPAGPGGLVAAFF.

The chain employs TRBV7-9 and TRBJ1-5, with a tentative D call TRBD1 (6 bases). There are 14 residues in the CDR3. The V gene lost 1 base and the J gene lost 3 bases, with 7 bases spanning the gap. The germline V gene encodes CDR1 SEHNR and CDR2 FQNEAQ (reference sequence). The CDR3 DNA follows: TGTGCCAGCAGCTTAGACAGGGCCAATCAGCCCCAGCATTTT. Translation: CASSLDRANQPQHF.

This clone is a singleton in its sample. The chain combines TRBV2 with TRBJ1-2; D might be TRBD1 (6 bases). CDR1 and CDR2 from the germline V gene are SNHLY and FYNNEI. The V and J ends lost 6 bases and 7 bases respectively, with 15 bases between them. The CDR3 runs 13 residues. The CDR3 loop reads CASRGRGLFGYTF. The DNA of the CDR3 is TGTGCCAGCAGGGGCAGGGGCCTTTTTGGCTACACCTTC. Looking up the rest from reference TRBV2 and TRBJ1-2 gives the full variable domain: EPEVTQTPSHQVTQMGQEVILRCVPISNHLYFYWYRQILGQKVEFLVSFYNNEISEKSEIFDDQFSVERPDGSNFTLKIRSTKLEDSAMYFCASRGRGLFGYTFGSGTRLTVV.

V and J are TRBV3-1 (or the pseudogene TRBV3-2) and TRBJ2-5, with 8 bases fitting TRBD2. This CDR3 region has 14 residues. The V and J ends lost 6 bases and 7 bases, in that order; junction bases with no gene match: 10. The germline V gene encodes CDR1 LGHDT and CDR2 YNNKEL (reference sequence). CDR3 coding DNA: TGTGCCAGCAGTCTTAGCGGGACTTGGGGGACCCAGTACTTC. Its protein is CASSLSGTWGTQYF.

This clone was detected only once. The gene calls are TRBV3-1 (or the pseudogene TRBV3-2) and TRBJ1-6; 8 bases line up with TRBD1. This CDR3 spans 15 amino acids. V shed 4 bases, J shed 7 bases, and the junction held 6 bases outside the gene matches. Germline V gives CDR1 LGHDT, CDR2 YNNKEL (reference sequence). The DNA of the CDR3 is TGTGCCAGCAGCCCCCACAGGGGGTCGAATTCACCCCTCCACTTT. It encodes CASSPHRGSNSPLHF.

CDR3 bases: TGTGCCAGCTCACCCCCTAGCGGGAGGTTCAATGAGCAGTTCTTC. As protein: CASSPPSGRFNEQFF. The chain employs TRBV18 and TRBJ2-1; the match to TRBD2 covers 11 bases. Looked up from germline, CDR1 is KGHSH and CDR2 is LQKENI. J lost 6 bases, V lost 3 bases, and 4 bases had no gene match. CDR3 length: 15 residues.

This clone was observed a few times. Additional DNA sequences in this sample encode the identical CDR3. This chain uses TRBV6-5 with TRBJ2-7, with 9 positions matching TRBD1. The CDR3 runs 15 residues. Germline V gene data show CDR1 as MNHEY and CDR2 as SVGAGI. The ends lost 0 bases at V and 3 bases at J; junction bases unmatched: 3. CDR3 region: CASSYSTGGGYEQYF. The CDR3 DNA sequence: TGTGCCAGCAGTTACTCGACAGGGGGAGGCTACGAGCAGTACTTC.

In its sample, this clone was seen once. At one end, the junction sequence differs from germline, possibly due to a read error. The chain is built from TRBV5-1 and TRBJ1-5, with D possibly TRBD1 on 5 matching bases. The CDR3 totals 16 residues. The germline V gene has CDR1 SGHRS and CDR2 YFSETQ. DNA for the CDR3: TGCGCCAGCAGATTGGACCCCACAGGAACCTATCAGCCCCAGCATTTT. This encodes CASRLDPTGTYQPQHF.

This chain links TRBV5-6 with TRBJ1-3, with TRBD1 matching over 8 bases. This CDR3 comprises 14 residues. V lost 4 bases and J lost 1; bases outside the gene matches: 1. The germline V gene has CDR1 SGHDT and CDR2 YYEEEE. The CDR3 loop is CASSQGASGNTIYF. The CDR3 coding sequence is TGTGCCAGCAGCCAGGGGGCGTCTGGAAACACCATATATTTT.